The entry below describes one T cell receptor beta chain. Its antigen is as yet unknown. The sample originates from a study of CD8+ T cells in alopecia areata. As for the study in general: For treated patients, severity scores reflected the percentage of scalp area affected.

Extracted from the samples, RNA was reverse transcribed into cDNA to serve as the sequencing template. The data were produced by immunoSEQ multiplex PCR, yet TCRdb's version contains in-frame clones alone and is incomplete. The table includes 200,000 to 250,000 clones, around 65% detected once. Study outcomes and limitations: Higher clonality and more expanded CD8+ clones appeared in lesional than normal scalp.

This CDR3 spans 12 amino acids. Trimming cost V 6 bases and J 4 bases, with 10 bases left between them. The germline V gene encodes CDR1 MNHNS and CDR2 SASEGT. The treatment was: oral pan-JAK inhibitor, 5-10 mg twice daily. This TCR came from a human donor with alopecia areata. Source: CD4+ T cells sorted from blood, taken around week 42, from a patient treated with tofacitinib. This rearrangement joins TRBV6-1 to TRBJ2-7; D gene ambiguous. Written as DNA, the CDR3 is TGTGCCAGCAGCCTGAGGATTTACGAGCAGTACTTC. Protein: CASSLRIYEQYF.